This section outlines one T cell receptor beta chain sequence together with its context. Its antigen remains unidentified. This CDR3 has 14 residues. Germline CDR1 reads DFQATT; CDR2 reads SNEGSKA (reference sequence). V gave up 1 base and J gave up 11 bases, with 18 bases separating them. Moderate-to-severe activity, CAS ≥3, NOSPECS ≥4 and duration under 3 months were recorded for donors with ophthalmopathy. The diagnostic workup employed clinical symptoms, serum thyroxine, TRAb, thyroid ultrasound and orbital computed tomography. The record originates from a study of Graves' ophthalmopathy and Graves' hyperthyroidism. Study-wide context: Peripheral blood was gathered at first diagnosis, ahead of any treatment whatsoever. Notes on the study in general: For separating ophthalmopathy from stable hyperthyroidism, a 13-signature model gave 85% to 90% sensitivity and about 80% specificity.

The authors amplified TCR beta CDR3 regions from RNA transcripts. First-round RT-PCR employed HTBI primers, with a second-round multiplex PCR after it. TCRdb ran MiXCR on the multiplex PCR reads and lists one entry per CDR3 protein. Altogether 40,000 or so distinct CDR3 sequences are present, 45% to 60% being singletons, with the ten largest covering around 18%. This chain joins TRBV20-1 and TRBJ1-5, with D perhaps TRBD1 (6 bases). The source of this sequence is an adult man with Graves' ophthalmopathy. Specimen: peripheral blood. The CDR3 DNA follows: TGCAGTGCTAGAGCTAGCGGGGGGCAAGAGACCCAGCATTTT. It encodes CSARASGGQETQHF.